This T cell receptor beta chain was sequenced for a study of Graves' ophthalmopathy and Graves' hyperthyroidism. Germline V lookup: CDR1 SGHRS, CDR2 YFSETQ. The V segment lost 1 base and the J segment 3 bases; nucleotides outside the gene matches: 12. The length of the CDR3 is 17 residues. RNA transcripts were the source from which TCR beta CDR3 regions were amplified. The first round was an RT-PCR with HTBI primers, and the second round was a multiplex PCR. MiXCR, applied by TCRdb to the multiplex PCR reads, yields one record per CDR3 protein. The table shows about 550,000 distinct CDR3 sequences, with less than 40% occurring only once. Hyperthyroidism patients, all newly diagnosed, had under 2 months' duration and ages of 18 to 65. Patients were excluded if they had other autoimmune diseases or uncontrolled infections, and likewise if pregnancy or lactation applied.

Sequences were obtained from peripheral blood or thyroid tissue (not recorded which). This sequence joins TRBV5-1 and TRBJ2-7; 8 bases fit TRBD1. The receptor was derived from an adult man with Graves' hyperthyroidism. This chain's CDR3 is CASSLPGTGGFFYEQYF. CDR3 sequence (DNA): TGCGCCAGCAGCTTGCCCGGAACAGGGGGGTTTTTCTACGAGCAGTACTTC. Complete variable domain (other parts from reference TRBV5-1 and TRBJ2-7): KAGVTQTPRYLIKTRGQQVTLSCSPISGHRSVSWYQQTPGQGLQFLFEYFSETQRNKGNFPGRFSGRQFSNSRSEMNVSTLELGDSALYLCASSLPGTGGFFYEQYFGPGTRLTVT.